A single T cell receptor beta chain is shown here with its context. There is no known antigen for this receptor. It has no much larger one-base neighbor in the sample; base qualities were not kept. Sequencing was carried out with an Illumina HiSeq 2500. Quantitative 5'-RACE with molecular barcodes was used to prepare TCR beta libraries. In the source study's methods: Disease-linked TCR variants were identified with a new computational method built on a probabilistic model of VDJ rearrangement. Clones were called with MiXCR by TCRdb after fastp trimmed the public reads at Q25, and only in-frame beta chains were retained. Rows are unified per CDR3 protein, each entry keeping the most common DNA and genes. The V and J calls and clone size come from TCRdb's table, not from the authors' own analysis. The sample table shows some 200,000 distinct CDR3 sequences, and about 20% are seen once. Around 4.7% of the sample is in the top ten clones.

Taken from the germline V gene (reference sequence), the CDR1 and CDR2 loops are DFQATT and SNEGSKA. Relative to germline, V is missing 1 base and J is missing 5 bases, with 8 bases of the junction outside any gene match. The CDR3 numbers 15 residues from cysteine through phenylalanine. Just the 45-base CDR3 DNA is kept, in frame starting at base 1. The sample is drawn from a study of CD8 T cells in ankylosing spondylitis (dated by TCRdb to 2016 to 2017). Regarding the research as a whole: The study profiled T cell receptor beta repertoires in healthy donors and ankylosing spondylitis patients to find disease-linked TCR variants. The full study cohort was made up of over 20 ankylosing spondylitis patients and more than 90 healthy donors. Peripheral blood was sampled, and synovial fluid was also collected from ankylosing spondylitis patients. Paper-wide results and their limitations: The disease-linked clones were reported to be significantly enriched in matched synovial fluid samples from ankylosing spondylitis patients. The disease-linked clones had a CD8+ phenotype and were found at relatively low frequencies in peripheral blood. Some of the motif variants had been reported before in the synovial fluid and blood of reactive arthritis patients, a finding that suggests common disease-initiation mechanisms. Blood from ankylosing spondylitis patients appeared to be characterized by a TCR beta motif made up of seven or eight highly homologous amino acid variants.

This TCR was recovered from a male donor under 30 with ankylosing spondylitis or in good health (not recorded which). Donor details come from another sample of the same person, matched by shared clones. In this chain, TRBV20-1 is recombined with TRBJ1-5; a stretch of 7 junction bases matches TRBD1. Sequences were obtained from blood, either unsorted or a sorted T cell fraction (not recorded which). The CDR3 protein: CSARGGRGRDQPQHF. The nucleotide sequence is given as TGCAGTGCTAGAGGAGGCAGGGGGAGAGATCAGCCCCAGCATTTT.